This T cell receptor (beta chain) was observed in a study of blood T cell repertoires in COVID-19. Study at large: Material from acute and convalescent COVID-19 was sourced from the United States, Italy and Spain.

Here immunoSEQ multiplex PCR was the method, and the copy in TCRdb shows in-frame clones only, minus some. The sample consists of 390,000 or so clones, 75% to 90% of them appearing once. The V and J ends lost 1 base and 2 bases, in that order; junction bases with no gene match: 3. The CDR3 has 17 amino acids. Germline assignment: CDR1 MGHRA and CDR2 YSYEKL. This receptor was identified in a woman under 40 with active or convalescent COVID-19. Sequenced input: peripheral blood. The chain uses TRBV4-1 and TRBJ2-3; TRBD2 agrees at 13 bases. The CDR3 region is CASSQVGLAGFTDTQYF. The CDR3 DNA follows: TGCGCCAGCAGCCAAGTGGGACTAGCGGGATTCACAGATACGCAGTATTTT.